The clone carrying this T cell receptor beta chain was detected a few times. Its antigen remains unknown. This entry belongs to a study of OX40 agonist ivuxolimab in advanced cancers. About the research overall: The group had a mean age of roughly 56 years, ranged from about 20 to 79, and was 80% to 85% male. Three patients showed partial responses: one hepatocellular carcinoma and two cutaneous melanoma cases.

The germline V gene encodes CDR1 SEHNR and CDR2 FQNEAQ (reference sequence). The CDR3 spans 14 residues. Trimming cost V 5 bases and J 2 bases, with 10 bases left between them. Findings of the study overall: Blood T cells, both CD4+ and CD8+, expanded clonally by week 6 at 0.1 to 3.0 mg/kg. A proportion of nonresponders additionally exhibited low normalized T-cell clonal expansion.

This table comes from immunoSEQ multiplex PCR, and its TCRdb copy is limited to in-frame clones, with some not included. The data show about 84,000 clones, with approximately 89% seen just once and approximately 0.19% held by the top ten. The clonotype was recovered from an adult with an advanced solid tumor such as melanoma, head and neck, liver or kidney cancer. Sample: CD4+ or CD8+ T cells sorted from blood, taken in a trial of the OX40 agonist ivuxolimab. V is TRBV7-9 and J is TRBJ1-3, with a weak D call TRBD1 (6 bases). The CDR3 reads CASSAQGTGNTIYF. The CDR3 DNA sequence: TGTGCCAGCAGCGCTCAGGGGACTGGAAACACCATATATTTT.